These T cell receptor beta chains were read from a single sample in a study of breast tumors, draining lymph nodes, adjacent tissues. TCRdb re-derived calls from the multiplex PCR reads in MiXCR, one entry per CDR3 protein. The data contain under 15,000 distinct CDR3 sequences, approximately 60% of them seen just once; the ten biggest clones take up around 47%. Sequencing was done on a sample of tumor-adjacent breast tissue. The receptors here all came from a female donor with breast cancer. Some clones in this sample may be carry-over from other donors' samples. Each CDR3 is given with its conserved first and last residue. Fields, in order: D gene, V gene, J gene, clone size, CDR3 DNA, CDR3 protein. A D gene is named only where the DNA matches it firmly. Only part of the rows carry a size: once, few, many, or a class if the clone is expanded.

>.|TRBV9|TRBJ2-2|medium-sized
TGTGCCAGCAGAGCGGACACCGGGGAGCTGTTTTTT
CASRADTGELFF
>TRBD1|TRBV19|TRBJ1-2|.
TGTGCCACCCCGAGGAGGCCGGGACAGGCTTATGGCTACACCTTC
CATPRRPGQAYGYTF
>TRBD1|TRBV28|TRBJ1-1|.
TGTGCCAGCAGTTTAAGGCAGGGGGGGACTGAAGCTTTCTTT
CASSLRQGGTEAFF
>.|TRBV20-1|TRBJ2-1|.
TGCAGTGCTAGAGTTCTTAGCGACGGGAGTTGGCACAATGAGCAGTTCTTC
CSARVLSDGSWHNEQFF
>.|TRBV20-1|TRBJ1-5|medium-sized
TGCAGTGCTAGAGATACAGCGAAGATGAATCAGCCCCAGCATTTT
CSARDTAKMNQPQHF
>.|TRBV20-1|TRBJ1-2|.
TGCAGTGCTAGAGTCGACTATGGCTACACCTTC
CSARVDYGYTF
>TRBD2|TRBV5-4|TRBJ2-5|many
TGTGCCAGCAGCCGGGGGGGGCCGGCCGAGACCCAGTACTTC
CASSRGGPAETQYF
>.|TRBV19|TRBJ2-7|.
TGTGCCAGTAGTATGGTGGAGGGTGTCCGCTACGAGCAGTACTTC
CASSMVEGVRYEQYF
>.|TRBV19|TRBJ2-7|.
TGTGCCAGTAGTACCCCGGTGGCGAAAGAGCAGTACTTC
CASSTPVAKEQYF
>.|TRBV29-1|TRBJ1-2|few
TGCAGCGTTGAAGATTTGGGATTACAAGGCTACACCTTC
CSVEDLGLQGYTF
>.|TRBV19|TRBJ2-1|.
TGTGCCAGTAGTATAGATCCTAGGGGGGGTCCTTACAATGAGCAGTTCTTC
CASSIDPRGGPYNEQFF
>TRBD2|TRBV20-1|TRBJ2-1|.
TGCAGTGCTAGTCTCGGGACTAGCGGGAGAGGTGAGCAGTTCTTC
CSASLGTSGRGEQFF
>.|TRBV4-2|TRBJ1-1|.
TGTGCCAGCACCCAAACAGGGACACTGAACACTGAAGCTTTCTTT
CASTQTGTLNTEAFF
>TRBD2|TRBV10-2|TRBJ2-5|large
TGCGCCAGCAGGGGTCCTAGCGGGGGGGCCGGTGAGACCCAGTACTTC
CASRGPSGGAGETQYF
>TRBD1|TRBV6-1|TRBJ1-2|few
TGTGCCAGCAGTGATGCTAGGGGACAGGGGAGGAATGGCTACACCTTC
CASSDARGQGRNGYTF
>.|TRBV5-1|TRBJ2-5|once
TGCGCCAGCAGCTTGGTGGTCAGACTCCAAGAGACCCAGTACTTC
CASSLVVRLQETQYF
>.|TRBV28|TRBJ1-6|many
TGTGCCAGCAGTTTACCGCTTCGTAGTTCACCCCTCCACTTT
CASSLPLRSSPLHF
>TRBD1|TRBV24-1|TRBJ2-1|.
TGTGCCACCAGCGAGACAGGGGGGGGCGAGCAGTTCTTC
CATSETGGGEQFF
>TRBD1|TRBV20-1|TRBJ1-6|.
TGCAGTGCCATGGACAGGGTAAATTCACCCCTCCACTTT
CSAMDRVNSPLHF
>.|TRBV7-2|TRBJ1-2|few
TGTGCCAGCAGCGTACTCCCCAGAGGGGGAGTCTATGGCCACGCCTTC
CASSVLPRGGVYGHAF
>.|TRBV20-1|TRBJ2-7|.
TGCAGTGCTATAAACCTAGCATTGGCTTACGAGCAGTACTTC
CSAINLALAYEQYF
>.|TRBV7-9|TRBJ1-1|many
TGTGCCAGCCTGTCGGGGAACACTGAAGCTTTCTTT
CASLSGNTEAFF
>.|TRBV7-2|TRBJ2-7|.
TGTGCCAGCAGCTTAGGTGCGGGGTCCCACGAGCAGTACTTC
CASSLGAGSHEQYF
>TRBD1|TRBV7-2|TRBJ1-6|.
TGTGCCAGCAGCCCACAGACAGGGGCGGGTAATTCACCCCTCCACTTT
CASSPQTGAGNSPLHF
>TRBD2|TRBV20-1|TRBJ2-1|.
TGCAGTGCTAGAGATAGAGGGTCGGCTAGCGGGAAGCAGTTCTTC
CSARDRGSASGKQFF
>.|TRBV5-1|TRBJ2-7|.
TGCGCCAGCAGCCACCGAGGTAGGGCCTCCTGCGAGCAGTACTTC
CASSHRGRASCEQYF
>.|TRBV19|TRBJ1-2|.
TGTGCCAGTAGACCGCAGACTAACTATGGCTACACCTTC
CASRPQTNYGYTF
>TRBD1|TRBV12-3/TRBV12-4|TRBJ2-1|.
TGTGCCAGCAGTTCCGGGACAGACAATGAGCAGTTCTTC
CASSSGTDNEQFF